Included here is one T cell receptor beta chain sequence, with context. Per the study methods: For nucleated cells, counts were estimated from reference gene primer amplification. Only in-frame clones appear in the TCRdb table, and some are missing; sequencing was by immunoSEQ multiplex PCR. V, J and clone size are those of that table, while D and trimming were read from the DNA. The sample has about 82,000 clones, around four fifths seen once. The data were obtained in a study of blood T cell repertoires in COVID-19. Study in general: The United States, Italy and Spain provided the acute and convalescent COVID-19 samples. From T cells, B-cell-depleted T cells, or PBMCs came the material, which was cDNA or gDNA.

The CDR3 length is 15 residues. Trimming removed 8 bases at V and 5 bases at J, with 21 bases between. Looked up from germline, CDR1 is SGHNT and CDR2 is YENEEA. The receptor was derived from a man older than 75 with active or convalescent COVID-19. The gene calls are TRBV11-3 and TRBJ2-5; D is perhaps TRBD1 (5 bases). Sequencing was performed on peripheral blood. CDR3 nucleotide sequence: TGTGCCAGCCGCTACAGAGTGGCACAGGCGGAGACCCAGTACTTC. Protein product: CASRYRVAQAETQYF.